Here is one T cell receptor beta chain with its context. Its target is not known. This sample is drawn from a study of vaccination effects on CD4 cells after COVID-19. Study-wide background: Post-vaccine sampling took place a median of 72 days after the second dose.

TCRdb's copy holds only in-frame clones and misses some; the assay was immunoSEQ multiplex PCR. Of tens of thousands of clones detected, around 79% appear once; the ten largest clones hold 6.5% to 8%. Study-level points and caveats: There was marked clonal contraction among infection- and vaccine-induced clones late after vaccination. Convalescent patients numbered few in the study; early post-infection timepoints were missing entirely.

Deletions cut 1 base from V and 6 bases from J, with 12 bases between. The germline V gene encodes CDR1 MGHDK and CDR2 SYGVNS. The CDR3 contains 14 residues. Pools of viral peptides were used by the ViraFEST assay to expand antigen-specific CD4+ T cells ahead of sequencing. After around nine days in culture, the CD4+ T cells were isolated. BNT162b2 vaccine or mRNA-1273 vaccine was given to participants in two doses. The sequencing here drew on CD4+ T cells from PBMCs cultured with SARS-CoV-2 spike peptides, taken after COVID-19 vaccination. The receptor was derived from a human donor who received a COVID-19 vaccine. The J gene is TRBJ1-2, the V gene TRBV25-1; D is perhaps TRBD1 (5 bases). In DNA form, the CDR3 reads TGTGCCAGCAGTGAATCCGGACCAGGGAATGGCTACACCTTC. Amino acids: CASSESGPGNGYTF.